This T cell receptor (beta chain) originates from a study of blood T cell repertoires in COVID-19. Whole-study context: Researchers got acute and convalescent COVID-19 samples from the United States, Italy and Spain. Nucleic acid was either cDNA or gDNA, and it came from T cells, B-cell-depleted T cells, or PBMCs.

In the study's own analysis: Amplification of reference gene primers provided the estimated nucleated cell counts. The method was immunoSEQ multiplex PCR; TCRdb's version includes in-frame clones alone and lacks a portion of them. V and J calls plus clone size are reproduced from that table; the DNA served to infer D and trimming. The data show some 200,000 clones, with approximately 90% seen just once and roughly 5.7% held by the top ten. CDR3 length equals 15 residues. V lost 0 bases and J 8 bases, leaving 14 bases between the germline ends. Germline CDR1 and CDR2: KGHDR and SFDVKD. The V call is TRBV24-1, the J call TRBJ2-3; D gene uncertain. This receptor was identified in a man older than 75 with acute or convalescent COVID-19. The specimen sequenced was peripheral blood. The CDR3 region is CATSDLFAPVSTQYF. The CDR3 DNA reads as TGTGCCACCAGTGATTTGTTCGCCCCGGTCTCTACGCAGTATTTT.